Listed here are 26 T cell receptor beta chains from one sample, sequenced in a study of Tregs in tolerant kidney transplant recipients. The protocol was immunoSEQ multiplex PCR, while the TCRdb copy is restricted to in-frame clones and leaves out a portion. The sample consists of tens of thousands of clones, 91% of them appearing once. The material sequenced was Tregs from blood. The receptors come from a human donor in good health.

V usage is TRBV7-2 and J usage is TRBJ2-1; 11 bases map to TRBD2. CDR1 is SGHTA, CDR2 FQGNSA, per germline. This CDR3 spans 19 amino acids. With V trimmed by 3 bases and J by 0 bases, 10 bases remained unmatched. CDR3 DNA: TGTGCCAGCAGCTTTCCGGGACTAGCGGTGAGGAGCTCCTACAATGAGCAGTTCTTC. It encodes CASSFPGLAVRSSYNEQFF. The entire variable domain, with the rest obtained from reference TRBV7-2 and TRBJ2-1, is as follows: GAGVSQSPSNKVTEKGKDVELRCDPISGHTALYWYRQSLGQGLEFLIYFQGNSAPDKSGLPSDRFSAERTGGSVSTLTIQRTQQEDSAVYLCASSFPGLAVRSSYNEQFFGPGTRLTVL.

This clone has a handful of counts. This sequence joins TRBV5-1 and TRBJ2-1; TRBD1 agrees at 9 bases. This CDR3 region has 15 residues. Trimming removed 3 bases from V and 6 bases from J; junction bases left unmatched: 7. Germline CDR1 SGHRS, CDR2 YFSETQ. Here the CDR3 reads CASSSQGQGLNEQFF. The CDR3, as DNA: TGCGCCAGCAGCTCCCAGGGACAGGGCCTCAATGAGCAGTTCTTC.

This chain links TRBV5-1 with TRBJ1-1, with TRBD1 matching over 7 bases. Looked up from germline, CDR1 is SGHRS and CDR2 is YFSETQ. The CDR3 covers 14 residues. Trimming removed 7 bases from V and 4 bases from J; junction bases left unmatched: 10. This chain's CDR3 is CASRQGDGFTEAFF. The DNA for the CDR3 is TGCGCCAGCCGACAGGGTGATGGGTTCACTGAAGCTTTCTTT.

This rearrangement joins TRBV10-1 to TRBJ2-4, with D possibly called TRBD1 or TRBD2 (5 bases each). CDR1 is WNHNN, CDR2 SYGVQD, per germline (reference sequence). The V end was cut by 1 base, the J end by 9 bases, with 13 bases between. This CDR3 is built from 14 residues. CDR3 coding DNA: TGCGCCAGCAGTGAGTTTCAGGGACGTAGCATTCAGTACTTC. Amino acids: CASSEFQGRSIQYF.

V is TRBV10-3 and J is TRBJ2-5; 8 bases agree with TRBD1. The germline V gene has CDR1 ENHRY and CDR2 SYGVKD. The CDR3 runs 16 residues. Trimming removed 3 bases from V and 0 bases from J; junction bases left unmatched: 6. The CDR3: CAISDWAGGHQETQYF. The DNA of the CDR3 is TGTGCCATCAGTGATTGGGCAGGGGGCCACCAAGAGACCCAGTACTTC.

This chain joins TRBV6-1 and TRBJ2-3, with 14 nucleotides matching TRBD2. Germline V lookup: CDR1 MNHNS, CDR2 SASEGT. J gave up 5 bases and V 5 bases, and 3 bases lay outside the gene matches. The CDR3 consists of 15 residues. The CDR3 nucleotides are TGTGCCAGCAGTCGACTAGCGGGGGGGGTAGATACGCAGTATTTT. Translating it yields CASSRLAGGVDTQYF.

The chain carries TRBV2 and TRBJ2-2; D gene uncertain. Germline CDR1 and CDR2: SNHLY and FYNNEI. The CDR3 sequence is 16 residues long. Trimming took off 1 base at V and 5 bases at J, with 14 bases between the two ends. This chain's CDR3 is CASSEGHAVLTGELFF. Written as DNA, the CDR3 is TGTGCCAGCAGTGAAGGGCACGCAGTGTTGACCGGGGAGCTGTTTTTT.

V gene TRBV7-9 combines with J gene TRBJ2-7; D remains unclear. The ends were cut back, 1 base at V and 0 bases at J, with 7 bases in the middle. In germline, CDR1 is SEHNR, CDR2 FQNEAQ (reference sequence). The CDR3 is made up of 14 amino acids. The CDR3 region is CASSLGASSYEQYF. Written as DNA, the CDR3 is TGTGCCAGCAGCTTAGGGGCAAGCTCCTACGAGCAGTACTTC.

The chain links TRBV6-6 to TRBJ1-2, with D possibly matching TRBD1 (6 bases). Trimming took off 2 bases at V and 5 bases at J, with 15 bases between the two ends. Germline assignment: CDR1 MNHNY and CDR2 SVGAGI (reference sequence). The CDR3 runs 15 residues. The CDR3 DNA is TGTGCCAGCAGTTACAGTCAGGGGAGGGTGTATGGCTACACCTTC. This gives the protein CASSYSQGRVYGYTF.

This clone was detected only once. CDR3 sequence: CASSALAGTLSGANVLTF. CDR3 in DNA: TGTGCCAGCAGCGCACTAGCGGGGACCCTCTCTGGGGCCAACGTCCTGACTTTC. The rearrangement uses TRBV9 and TRBJ2-6; 10 bases map to TRBD2. The CDR3 contains 18 residues. Germline loops: CDR1 SGDLS, CDR2 YYNGEE. The V and J ends lost 3 bases and 0 bases, in that order; junction bases with no gene match: 6.

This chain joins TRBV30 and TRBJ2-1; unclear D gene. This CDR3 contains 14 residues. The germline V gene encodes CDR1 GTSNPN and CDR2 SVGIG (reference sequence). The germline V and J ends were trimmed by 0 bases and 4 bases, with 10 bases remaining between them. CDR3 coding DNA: TGTGCCTGGAGTGTATCCGGGTTATACAATGAGCAGTTCTTC. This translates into CAWSVSGLYNEQFF.

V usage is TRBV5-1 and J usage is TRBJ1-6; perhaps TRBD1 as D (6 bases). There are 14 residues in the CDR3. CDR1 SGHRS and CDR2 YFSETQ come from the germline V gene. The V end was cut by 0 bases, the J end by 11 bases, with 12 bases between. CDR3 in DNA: TGCGCCAGCAGCTTGGAGGGGGGGGCGACACCCCTCCACTTT. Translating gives CASSLEGGATPLHF.

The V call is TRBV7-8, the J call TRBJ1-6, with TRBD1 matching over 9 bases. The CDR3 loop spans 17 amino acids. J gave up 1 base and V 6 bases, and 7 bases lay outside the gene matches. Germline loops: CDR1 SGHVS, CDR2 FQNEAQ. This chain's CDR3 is CASSSRTGESYNSPLHF. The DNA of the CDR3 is TGTGCCAGCAGTTCGAGGACAGGGGAATCCTATAATTCACCCCTCCACTTT.

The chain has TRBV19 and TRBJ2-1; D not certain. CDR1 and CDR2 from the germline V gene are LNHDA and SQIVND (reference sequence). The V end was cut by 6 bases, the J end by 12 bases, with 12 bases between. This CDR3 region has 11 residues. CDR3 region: CASSQGAPQFF. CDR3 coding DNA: TGTGCCAGTAGCCAAGGAGCCCCGCAGTTCTTC.

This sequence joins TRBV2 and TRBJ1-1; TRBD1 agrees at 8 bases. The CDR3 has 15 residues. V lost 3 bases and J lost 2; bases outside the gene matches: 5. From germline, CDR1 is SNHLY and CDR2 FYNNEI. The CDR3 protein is CASSEVGQANTEAFF. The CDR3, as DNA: TGTGCCAGCAGTGAGGTGGGACAGGCCAACACTGAAGCTTTCTTT.

CDR3 DNA sequence: TGTGCCAGCAGTTCCGCCGTAGGGTCAATGAACACTGAAGCTTTCTTT. Translation gives CASSSAVGSMNTEAFF. This chain links TRBV28 with TRBJ1-1; D gene ambiguous. V gave up 4 bases and J gave up 0 bases, with 15 bases separating them. The CDR3 loop spans 16 amino acids. Looked up from germline, CDR1 is MDHEN and CDR2 is SYDVKM.

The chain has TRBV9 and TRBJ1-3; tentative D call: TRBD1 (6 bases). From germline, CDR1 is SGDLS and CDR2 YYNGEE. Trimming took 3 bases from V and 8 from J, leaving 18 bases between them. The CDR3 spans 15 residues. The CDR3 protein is CASSAEGHTSDTIYF. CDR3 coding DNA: TGTGCCAGCAGCGCGGAGGGACATACTAGTGACACCATATATTTT. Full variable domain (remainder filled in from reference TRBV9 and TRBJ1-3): DSGVTQTPKHLITATGQRVTLRCSPRSGDLSVYWYQQSLDQGLQFLIQYYNGEERAKGNILERFSAQQFPDLHSELNLSSLELGDSALYFCASSAEGHTSDTIYFGEGSWLTVV.

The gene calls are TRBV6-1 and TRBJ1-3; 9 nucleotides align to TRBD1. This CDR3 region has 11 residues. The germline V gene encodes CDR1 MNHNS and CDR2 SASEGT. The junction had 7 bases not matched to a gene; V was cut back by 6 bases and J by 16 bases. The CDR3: CASSVRDREYF. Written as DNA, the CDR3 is TGTGCCAGCAGCGTCCGGGACAGGGAGTATTTT.

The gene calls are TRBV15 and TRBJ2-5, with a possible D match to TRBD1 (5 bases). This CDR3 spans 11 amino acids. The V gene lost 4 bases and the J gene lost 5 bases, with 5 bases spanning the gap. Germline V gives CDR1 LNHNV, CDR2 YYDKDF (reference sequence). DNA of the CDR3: TGTGCCACCAGCAAGGGGGAGACCCAGTACTTC. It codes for CATSKGETQYF.

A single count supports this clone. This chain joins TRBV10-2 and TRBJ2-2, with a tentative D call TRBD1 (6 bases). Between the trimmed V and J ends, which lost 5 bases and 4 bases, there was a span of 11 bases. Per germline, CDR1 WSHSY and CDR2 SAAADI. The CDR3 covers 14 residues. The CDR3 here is CASSPQGTTGELFF. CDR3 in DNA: TGCGCCAGCAGTCCACAGGGCACCACCGGGGAGCTGTTTTTT.

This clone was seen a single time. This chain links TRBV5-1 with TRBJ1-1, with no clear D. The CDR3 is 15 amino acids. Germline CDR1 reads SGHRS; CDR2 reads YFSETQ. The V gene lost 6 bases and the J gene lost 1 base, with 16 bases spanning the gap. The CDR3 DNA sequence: TGCGCCAGCATAGCCGGGATCGTGGGGAACACTGAAGCTTTCTTT. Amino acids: CASIAGIVGNTEAFF.

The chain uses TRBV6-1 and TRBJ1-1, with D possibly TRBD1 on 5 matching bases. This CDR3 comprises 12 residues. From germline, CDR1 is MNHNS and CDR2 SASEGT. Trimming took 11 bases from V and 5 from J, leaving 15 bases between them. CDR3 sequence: CAGQGTGTEAFF. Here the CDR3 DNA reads TGTGCCGGCCAAGGGACGGGTACTGAAGCTTTCTTT.

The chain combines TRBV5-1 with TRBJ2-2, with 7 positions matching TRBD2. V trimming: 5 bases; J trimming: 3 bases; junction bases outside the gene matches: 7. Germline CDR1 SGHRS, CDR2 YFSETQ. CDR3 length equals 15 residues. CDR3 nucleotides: TGCGCCAGCAGGACTAGCATTTCCCACACCGGGGAGCTGTTTTTT. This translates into CASRTSISHTGELFF.

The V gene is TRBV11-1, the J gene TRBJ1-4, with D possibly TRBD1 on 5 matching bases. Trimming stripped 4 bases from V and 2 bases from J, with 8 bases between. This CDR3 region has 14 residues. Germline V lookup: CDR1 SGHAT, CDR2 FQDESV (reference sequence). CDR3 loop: CASSSKGTNEKLFF. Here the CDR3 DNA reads TGTGCCAGCAGCTCGAAGGGGACTAATGAAAAACTGTTTTTT.

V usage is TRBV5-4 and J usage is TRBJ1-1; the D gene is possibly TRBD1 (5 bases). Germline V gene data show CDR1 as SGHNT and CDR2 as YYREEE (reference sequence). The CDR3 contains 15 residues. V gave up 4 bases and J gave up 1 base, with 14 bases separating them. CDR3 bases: TGTGCCAGCAGCCCGCTAGGGACGGAGAACACTGAAGCTTTCTTT. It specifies CASSPLGTENTEAFF.

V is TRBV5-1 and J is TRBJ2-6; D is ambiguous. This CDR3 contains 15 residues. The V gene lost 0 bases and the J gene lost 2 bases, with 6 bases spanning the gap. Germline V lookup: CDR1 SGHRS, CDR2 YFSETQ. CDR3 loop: CASSLDLPGANVLTF. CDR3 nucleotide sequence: TGCGCCAGCAGCTTGGACCTGCCTGGGGCCAACGTCCTGACTTTC.